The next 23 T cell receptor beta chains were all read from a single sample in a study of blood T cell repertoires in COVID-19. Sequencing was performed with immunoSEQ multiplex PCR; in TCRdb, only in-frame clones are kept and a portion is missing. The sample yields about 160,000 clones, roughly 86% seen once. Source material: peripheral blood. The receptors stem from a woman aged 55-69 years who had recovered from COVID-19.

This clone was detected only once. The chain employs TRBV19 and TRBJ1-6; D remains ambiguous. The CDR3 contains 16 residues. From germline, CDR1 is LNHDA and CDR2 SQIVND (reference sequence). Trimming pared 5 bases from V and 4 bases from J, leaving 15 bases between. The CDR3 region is CASSENRYAYNSPLHF. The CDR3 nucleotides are TGTGCCAGTAGTGAGAATCGGTACGCTTATAATTCACCCCTCCACTTT.

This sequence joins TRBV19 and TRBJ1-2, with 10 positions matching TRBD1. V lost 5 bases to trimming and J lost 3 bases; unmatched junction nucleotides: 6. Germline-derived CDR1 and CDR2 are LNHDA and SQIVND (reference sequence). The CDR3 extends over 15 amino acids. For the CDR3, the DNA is TGTGCCAGTAGTCCTAGGGACAGGGGCGACTATGGCTACACCTTC. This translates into CASSPRDRGDYGYTF.

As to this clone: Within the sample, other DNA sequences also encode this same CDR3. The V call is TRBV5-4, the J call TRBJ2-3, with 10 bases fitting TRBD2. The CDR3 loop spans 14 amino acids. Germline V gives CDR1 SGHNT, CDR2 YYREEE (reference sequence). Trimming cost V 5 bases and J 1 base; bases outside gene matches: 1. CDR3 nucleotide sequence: TGTGCCAGCAGTCTAGCGGGGGGCACAGATACGCAGTATTTT. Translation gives CASSLAGGTDTQYF.

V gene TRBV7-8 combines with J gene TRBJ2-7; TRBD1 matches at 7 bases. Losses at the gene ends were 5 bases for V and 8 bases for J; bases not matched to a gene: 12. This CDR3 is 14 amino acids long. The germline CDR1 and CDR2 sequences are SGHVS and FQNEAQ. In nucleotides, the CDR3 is TGTGCCAGCAGCGAGAACACAGGGGATACGAAGCAGTACTTC. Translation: CASSENTGDTKQYF.

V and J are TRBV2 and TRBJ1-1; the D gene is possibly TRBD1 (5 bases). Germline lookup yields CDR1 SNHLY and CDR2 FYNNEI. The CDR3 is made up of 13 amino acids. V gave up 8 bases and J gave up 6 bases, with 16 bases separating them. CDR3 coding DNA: TGTGCCAGCTTGATGGGGGGGGTGGCTGAAGCTTTCTTT. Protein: CASLMGGVAEAFF.

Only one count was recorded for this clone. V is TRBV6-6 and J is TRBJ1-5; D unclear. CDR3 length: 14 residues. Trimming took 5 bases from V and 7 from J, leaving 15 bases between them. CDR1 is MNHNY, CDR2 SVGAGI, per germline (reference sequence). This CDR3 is CASSDTSWRQPQHF. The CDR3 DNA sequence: TGTGCCAGCAGTGACACCTCCTGGCGCCAGCCCCAGCATTTT.

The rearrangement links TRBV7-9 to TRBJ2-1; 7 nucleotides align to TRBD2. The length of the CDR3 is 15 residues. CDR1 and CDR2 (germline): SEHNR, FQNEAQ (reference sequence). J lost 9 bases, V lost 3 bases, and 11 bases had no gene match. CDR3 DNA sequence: TGTGCCAGCAGCTTTTGGAGCGGGGTTGGGGTTGAGCAGTTCTTC. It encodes CASSFWSGVGVEQFF.

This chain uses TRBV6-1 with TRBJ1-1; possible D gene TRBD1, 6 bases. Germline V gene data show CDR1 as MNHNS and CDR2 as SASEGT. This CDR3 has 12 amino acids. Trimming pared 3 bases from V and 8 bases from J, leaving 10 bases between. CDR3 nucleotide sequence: TGTGCCAGCAGTGAGGGGGGGCCAGAAGCTTTCTTT. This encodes CASSEGGPEAFF.

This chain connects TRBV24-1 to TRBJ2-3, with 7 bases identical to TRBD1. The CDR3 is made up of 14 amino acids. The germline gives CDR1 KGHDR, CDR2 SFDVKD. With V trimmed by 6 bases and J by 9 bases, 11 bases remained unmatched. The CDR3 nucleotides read TGTGCCACCAGTCCCCCCGGGGACAGAGGGACGCAGTATTTT. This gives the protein CATSPPGDRGTQYF.

The CDR3 is CASSQDLPNEKLFF. As DNA, the CDR3 is TGCGCCAGCAGCCAAGATCTCCCCAATGAAAAACTGTTTTTT. The chain uses TRBV4-3 and TRBJ1-4; unclear D gene. The length of the CDR3 is 14 residues. The germline gives CDR1 LGHNA, CDR2 YSLEER. Trimming cost V 0 bases and J 5 bases, with 7 bases left between them.

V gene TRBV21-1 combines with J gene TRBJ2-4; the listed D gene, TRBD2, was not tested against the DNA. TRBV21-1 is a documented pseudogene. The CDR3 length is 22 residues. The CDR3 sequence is CASSKEVKGEGPRNLAKNIQYF. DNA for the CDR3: TGTGCCAGCAGCAAAGAAGTAAAAGGGGAGGGGCCAAGAAATCTAGCCAAAAACATTCAGTACTTC.

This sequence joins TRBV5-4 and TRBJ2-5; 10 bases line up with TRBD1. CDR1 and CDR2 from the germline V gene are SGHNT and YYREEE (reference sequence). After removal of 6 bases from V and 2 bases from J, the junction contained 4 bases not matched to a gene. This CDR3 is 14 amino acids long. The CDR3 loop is CASTTGQGQETQYF. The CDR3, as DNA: TGTGCCAGCACTACGGGACAGGGGCAAGAGACCCAGTACTTC.

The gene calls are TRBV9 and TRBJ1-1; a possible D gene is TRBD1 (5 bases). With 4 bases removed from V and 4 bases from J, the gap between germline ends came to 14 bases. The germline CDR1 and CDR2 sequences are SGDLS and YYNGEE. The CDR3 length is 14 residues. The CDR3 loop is CASSPSRGGTEAFF. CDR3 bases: TGTGCCAGCAGCCCCAGTCGGGGGGGCACTGAAGCTTTCTTT.

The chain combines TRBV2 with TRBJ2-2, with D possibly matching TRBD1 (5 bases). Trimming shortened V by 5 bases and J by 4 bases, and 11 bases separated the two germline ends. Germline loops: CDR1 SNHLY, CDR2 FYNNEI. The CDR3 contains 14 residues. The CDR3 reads CASSLQEFTGELFF. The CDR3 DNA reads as TGTGCCAGCAGTTTACAGGAATTCACCGGGGAGCTGTTTTTT.

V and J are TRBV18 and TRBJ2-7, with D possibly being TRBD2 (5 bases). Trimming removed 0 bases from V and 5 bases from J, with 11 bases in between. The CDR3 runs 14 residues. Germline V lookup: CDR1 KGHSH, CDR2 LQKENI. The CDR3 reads CASSPPGKRDEQYF. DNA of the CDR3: TGTGCCAGCTCACCACCGGGGAAGAGGGACGAGCAGTACTTC.

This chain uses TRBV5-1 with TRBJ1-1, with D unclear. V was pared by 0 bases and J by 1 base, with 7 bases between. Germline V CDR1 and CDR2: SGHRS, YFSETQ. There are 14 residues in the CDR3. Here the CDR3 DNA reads TGCGCCAGCAGCTTGGGCGCGGAGAACACTGAAGCTTTCTTT. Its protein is CASSLGAENTEAFF.

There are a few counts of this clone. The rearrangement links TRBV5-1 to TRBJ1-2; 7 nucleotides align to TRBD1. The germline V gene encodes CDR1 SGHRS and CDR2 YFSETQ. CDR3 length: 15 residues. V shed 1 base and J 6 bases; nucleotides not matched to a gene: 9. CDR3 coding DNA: TGCGCCAGCAGCTTGTTCGCAGGGGGGTTGGATGGCTACACCTTC. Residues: CASSLFAGGLDGYTF.

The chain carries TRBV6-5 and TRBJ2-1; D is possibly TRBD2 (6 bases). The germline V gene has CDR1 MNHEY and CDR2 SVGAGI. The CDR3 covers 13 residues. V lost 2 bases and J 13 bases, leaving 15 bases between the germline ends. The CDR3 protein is CASSYQNSGYQFF. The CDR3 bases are TGTGCCAGCAGTTACCAAAACAGCGGGTACCAGTTCTTC.

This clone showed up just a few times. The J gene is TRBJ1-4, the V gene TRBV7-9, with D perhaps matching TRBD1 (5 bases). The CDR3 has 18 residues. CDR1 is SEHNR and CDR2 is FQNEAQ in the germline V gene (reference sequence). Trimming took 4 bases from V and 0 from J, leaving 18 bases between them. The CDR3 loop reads CASSSPVLAGATNEKLFF. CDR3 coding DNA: TGTGCCAGCAGCTCCCCCGTCTTGGCGGGGGCAACTAATGAAAAACTGTTTTTT. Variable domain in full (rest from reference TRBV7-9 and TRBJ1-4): DTGVSQNPRHKITKRGQNVTFRCDPISEHNRLYWYRQTLGQGPEFLTYFQNEAQLEKSRLLSDRFSAERPKGSFSTLEIQRTEQGDSAMYLCASSSPVLAGATNEKLFFGSGTQLSVL.

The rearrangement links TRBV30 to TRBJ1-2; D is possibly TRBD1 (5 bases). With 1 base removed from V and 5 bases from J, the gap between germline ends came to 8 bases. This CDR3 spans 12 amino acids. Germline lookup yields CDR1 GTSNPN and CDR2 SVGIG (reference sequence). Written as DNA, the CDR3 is TGTGCCTGGAGTGCCCAGGGTTATGGCTACACCTTC. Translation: CAWSAQGYGYTF.

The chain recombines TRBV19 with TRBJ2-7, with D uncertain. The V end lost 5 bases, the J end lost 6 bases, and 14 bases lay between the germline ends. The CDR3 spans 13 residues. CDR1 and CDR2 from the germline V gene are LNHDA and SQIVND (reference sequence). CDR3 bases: TGTGCCAGTAGTGACACTCCTTTTGGCGAGCAGTACTTC. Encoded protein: CASSDTPFGEQYF.

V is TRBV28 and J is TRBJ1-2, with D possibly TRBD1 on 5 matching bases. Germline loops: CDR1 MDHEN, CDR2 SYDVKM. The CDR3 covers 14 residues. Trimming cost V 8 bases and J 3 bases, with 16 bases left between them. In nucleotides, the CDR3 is TGTGCCAGCTATGTATGGGGGGTGGACTATGGCTACACCTTC. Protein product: CASYVWGVDYGYTF.

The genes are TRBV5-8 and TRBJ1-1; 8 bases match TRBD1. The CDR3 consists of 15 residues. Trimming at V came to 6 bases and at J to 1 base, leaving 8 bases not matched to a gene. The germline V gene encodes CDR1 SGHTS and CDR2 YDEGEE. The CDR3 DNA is TGTGCCAGCATGGAACAGGGGGAATGGAACACTGAAGCTTTCTTT. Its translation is CASMEQGEWNTEAFF.